This T cell receptor (beta chain) stems from a study of cytomegalovirus exposure and HLA in healthy donors. Overall study results and limits: Later analysis placed DRB1 highest and HLA-C lowest in TCR association rates, which differed by HLA locus. An analysis done earlier found most TCR beta V segments productive about 87% or about 30% of the time.

V was shortened by 5 bases and J by 5 bases, with 15 bases between the two germline ends. Germline V gives CDR1 MNHEY, CDR2 SVGAGI. The CDR3 consists of 15 residues. Concerning this clone itself: Its antigen is as yet unknown.

It was with 60 Vbeta and 13 Jbeta primers that the PCR ran. Method: immunoSEQ multiplex PCR; TCRdb's copy keeps in-frame clones and lacks some. The sample has 150,000 to 200,000 clones; 85% to 90% are singletons. Sequencing was performed on PBMCs. This TCR came from a woman aged 18 to 35 in good health and CMV-seronegative. The rearrangement uses TRBV6-5 and TRBJ1-4; D is undetermined. The CDR3 bases are TGTGCCAGCAGTACGGCCCGGACTGGGAATGAAAAACTGTTTTTT. Its translation is CASSTARTGNEKLFF.